This T cell receptor (beta chain) was found in a study of blood T cell repertoires in COVID-19. The wider study: Researchers got acute and convalescent COVID-19 samples from the United States, Italy and Spain.

The table lists this clone with a few counts. V gave up 8 bases and J gave up 5 bases, with 3 bases separating them. This CDR3 is built from 10 residues. Germline CDR1 is KGHSH and CDR2 is LQKENI. Clones were read by immunoSEQ multiplex PCR, and TCRdb kept only the in-frame ones, dropping some. The data hold about 260,000 clones, with about 85% observed a single time. The sample was peripheral blood. V and J are TRBV18 and TRBJ2-2; D unclear. This TCR was recovered from a man aged 18 to 29 with active or convalescent COVID-19. CDR3 residues: CASPTGELFF. The CDR3 DNA reads TGTGCCAGCCCGACCGGGGAGCTGTTTTTT.